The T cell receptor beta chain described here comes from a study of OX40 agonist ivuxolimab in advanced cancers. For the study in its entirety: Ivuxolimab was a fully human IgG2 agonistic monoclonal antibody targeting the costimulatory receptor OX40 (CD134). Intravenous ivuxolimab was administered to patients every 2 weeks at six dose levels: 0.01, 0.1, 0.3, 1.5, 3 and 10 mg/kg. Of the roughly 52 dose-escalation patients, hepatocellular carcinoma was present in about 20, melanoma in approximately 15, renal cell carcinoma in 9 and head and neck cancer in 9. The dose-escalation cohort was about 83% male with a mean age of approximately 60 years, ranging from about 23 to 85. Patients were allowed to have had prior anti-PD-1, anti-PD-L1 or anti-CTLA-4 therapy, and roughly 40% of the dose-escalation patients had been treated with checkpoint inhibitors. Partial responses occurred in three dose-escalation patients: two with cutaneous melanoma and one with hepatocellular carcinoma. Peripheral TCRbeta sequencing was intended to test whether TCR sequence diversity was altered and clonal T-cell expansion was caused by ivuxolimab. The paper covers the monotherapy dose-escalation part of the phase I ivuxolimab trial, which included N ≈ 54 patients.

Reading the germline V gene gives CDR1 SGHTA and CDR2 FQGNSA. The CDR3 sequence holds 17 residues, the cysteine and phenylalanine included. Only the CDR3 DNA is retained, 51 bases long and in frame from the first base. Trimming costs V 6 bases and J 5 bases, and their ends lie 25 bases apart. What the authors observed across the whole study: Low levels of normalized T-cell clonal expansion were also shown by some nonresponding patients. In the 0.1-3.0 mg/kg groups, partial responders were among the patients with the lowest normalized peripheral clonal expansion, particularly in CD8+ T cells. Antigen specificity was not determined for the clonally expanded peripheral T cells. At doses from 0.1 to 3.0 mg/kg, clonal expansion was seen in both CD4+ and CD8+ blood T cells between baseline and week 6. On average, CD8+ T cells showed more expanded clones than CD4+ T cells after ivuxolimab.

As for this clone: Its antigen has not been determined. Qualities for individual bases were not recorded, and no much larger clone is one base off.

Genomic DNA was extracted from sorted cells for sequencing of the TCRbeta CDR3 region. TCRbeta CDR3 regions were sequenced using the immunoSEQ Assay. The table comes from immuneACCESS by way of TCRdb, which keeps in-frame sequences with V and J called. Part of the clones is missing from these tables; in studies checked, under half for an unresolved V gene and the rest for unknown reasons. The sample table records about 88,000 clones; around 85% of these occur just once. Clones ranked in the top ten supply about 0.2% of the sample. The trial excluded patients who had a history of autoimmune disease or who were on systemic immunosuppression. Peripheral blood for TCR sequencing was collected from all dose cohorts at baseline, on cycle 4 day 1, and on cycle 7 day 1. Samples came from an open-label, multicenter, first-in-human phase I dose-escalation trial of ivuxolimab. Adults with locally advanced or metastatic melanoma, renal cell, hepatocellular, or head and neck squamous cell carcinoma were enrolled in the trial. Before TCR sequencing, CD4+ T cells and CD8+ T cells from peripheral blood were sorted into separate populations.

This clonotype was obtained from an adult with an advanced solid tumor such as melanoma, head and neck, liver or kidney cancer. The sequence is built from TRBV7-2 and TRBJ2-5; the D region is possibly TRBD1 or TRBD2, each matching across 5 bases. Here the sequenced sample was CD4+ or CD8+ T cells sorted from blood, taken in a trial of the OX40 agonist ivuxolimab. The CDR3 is CASRALPGRLWVETQYF. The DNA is TGTGCCAGCAGAGCTTTACCGGGACGCCTGTGGGTGGAGACCCAGTACTTC.